A single T cell receptor (beta chain) is shown here with its context. This entry is derived from a study of blood T cell repertoires in COVID-19. The CDR3 extends over 14 amino acids. CDR1 ENHRY and CDR2 SYGVKD come from the germline V gene. V was clipped by 8 bases and J by 1 base, with 12 bases between them. Enrolled during active infection, Seattle patients were then followed longitudinally. Assay: immunoSEQ multiplex PCR; the TCRdb copy retains only in-frame clones and omits some. The table has tens of thousands of clones, roughly 87% seen once. Sequencing was done on a sample of peripheral blood. The V and J genes are TRBV10-3 and TRBJ1-5, with unresolved D. The receptor's source is a man aged 35 to 55 with COVID-19, enrolled during active disease. CDR3 DNA sequence: TGTGCCATCGGTGGAGATGTGAGCAATCAGCCCCAGCATTTT. Translated, it gives CAIGGDVSNQPQHF.